This T cell receptor (beta chain) emerged from a study of memory CD4+ T cells and cytomegalovirus serostatus. Study summary: This sample comes from healthy Belgian adults, under 10 CMV seropositive, approximately 25 seronegative. Study results and caveats: Suggested: most of the CMV-linked TCR signature lies in CD4+ memory cells.

Original analysis: After removing out-of-frame reads, 2,204,828 distinct TCRbeta sequences remained. Generated by immunoSEQ multiplex PCR, the TCRdb table keeps only in-frame clones and is missing some. The V and J calls and the clone size are those of that table, but D and trimming were determined from the DNA. This sample yields around 25,000 clones, of which about 75% are seen a single time; approximately 1% belongs to the top ten. Single viable CD3+CD4+CD8-CD45RO+ cells were sorted as the memory CD4+ T cells. Donors' CMV status reflects serum IgG against pp150, pp28, p38, p52. The V gene's germline CDR1 is MGHRA and CDR2 YSYEKL. CDR3 length: 16 amino acids. After removal of 4 bases from V and 2 bases from J, the junction contained 9 bases not matched to a gene. With respect to this clone: The antigen remains unidentified.

This TCR was recovered from an adult in good health and CMV-seronegative. The V gene is TRBV4-1, the J gene TRBJ2-7, with 9 bases lining up with TRBD2. Material: memory CD4+ T cells from blood. CDR3 bases: TGCGCCAGCAGCCTTCTTAGCGGGGGTAGCCCCTACGAGCAGTACTTC. It translates to CASSLLSGGSPYEQYF.